One sample yielded the 10 T cell receptor beta chains listed below, sequenced in a study of T-cell memory formation after mild COVID-19. In TCRdb, the 5' RACE reads were re-called with MiXCR into one record per CDR3 protein. The table shows some 310,000 distinct CDR3 sequences, with under 25% occurring only once. The specimen was PBMCs or a T cell subset sorted from them (not recorded which). These receptors were obtained from a man between 18 and 29 years old who had mild COVID-19 (a few samples of this study predate the infection). Cell type and time point are not known.

This clonotype was detected only a few times. The chain couples TRBV11-2 to TRBJ1-2; TRBD1 might be the D (6 bases). Trimming stripped 6 bases from V and 8 bases from J, with 22 bases between. The CDR3 is made up of 15 amino acids. In germline, CDR1 is SGHAT, CDR2 FQNNGV. CDR3 in DNA: TGTGCCAGCAGTCCTGCCGGGGGGGGGGCGTCCGGCTACACCTTC. This codes for CASSPAGGGASGYTF.

The chain uses TRBV5-1 and TRBJ2-6, with a tentative D call TRBD2 (6 bases). The V end lost 5 bases, the J end lost 0 bases, and 15 bases lay between the germline ends. The germline gives CDR1 SGHRS, CDR2 YFSETQ. CDR3 length: 17 amino acids. The CDR3 sequence: CASRSGQGDSGANVLTF. CDR3 nucleotides: TGCGCCAGCAGAAGCGGGCAGGGTGACTCTGGGGCCAACGTCCTGACTTTC.

For this clonotype: At one of its ends the junction is not consistent with the germline gene, which may arise from a read error. The J gene is TRBJ1-2, the V gene TRBV25-1, with 9 bases that match TRBD1. CDR1 is MGHDK and CDR2 is SYGVNS in the germline V gene. CDR3 length equals 15 residues. The CDR3 sequence is CSSSVQGARGYGYTF. The CDR3 DNA is TGTTCCAGCAGTGTACAGGGGGCGCGGGGCTATGGCTACACCTTC.

The gene calls are TRBV30 and TRBJ1-6; D not certain. V dropped 1 base and J dropped 10 bases, with 11 bases sitting between them. This CDR3 is built from 13 residues. Germline V gives CDR1 GTSNPN, CDR2 SVGIG (reference sequence). The CDR3 loop reads CAWSEGLESPLHF. The CDR3 DNA reads as TGTGCCTGGAGTGAGGGTTTAGAATCACCCCTCCACTTT.

This clonotype was recorded at least ten times. J is TRBJ1-6 and V is TRBV5-1; D possibly corresponds to TRBD1 (6 bases). This CDR3 region has 15 residues. Germline lookup yields CDR1 SGHRS and CDR2 YFSETQ. V shed 0 bases and J shed 7 bases, with 11 bases lying between them. In DNA form, the CDR3 reads TGCGCCAGCAGCTTGGGACCAGGGGAAAATTCACCCCTCCACTTT. It encodes CASSLGPGENSPLHF. Together with reference TRBV5-1 and TRBJ1-6, the CDR3 gives the full variable domain: KAGVTQTPRYLIKTRGQQVTLSCSPISGHRSVSWYQQTPGQGLQFLFEYFSETQRNKGNFPGRFSGRQFSNSRSEMNVSTLELGDSALYLCASSLGPGENSPLHFGNGTRLTVT.

This clonotype turned up a few times. J is TRBJ2-4 and V is TRBV15; D is perhaps TRBD2 (6 bases). The germline V gene has CDR1 LNHNV and CDR2 YYDKDF (reference sequence). Deletions cut 1 base from V and 5 bases from J, with 15 bases between. This CDR3 comprises 16 residues. The DNA for the CDR3 is TGTGCCACCAGCAGAGGGGTCTCGGGGGAACAAAACATTCAGTACTTC. This sequence encodes CATSRGVSGEQNIQYF.

This clonotype was recorded a few times. The chain carries TRBV30 and TRBJ1-2; D not resolved. The CDR3 runs 10 residues. Looked up from germline, CDR1 is GTSNPN and CDR2 is SVGIG (reference sequence). Trimming pared 6 bases from V and 8 bases from J, leaving 10 bases between. This chain's CDR3 is CACLEGGYTF. DNA of the CDR3: TGTGCCTGCTTAGAGGGCGGCTACACCTTC.

The chain uses TRBV6-4 and TRBJ2-3; weak D call: TRBD1 (5 bases). V lost 7 bases to trimming and J lost 1 base, with 15 bases between them. This CDR3 region has 15 residues. Germline V gives CDR1 MRHNA, CDR2 SNTAGT. The DNA for the CDR3 is TGTGCCAGCACCACTGACAGACCCTGCACAGATACGCAGTATTTT. Translation: CASTTDRPCTDTQYF.

The chain recombines TRBV7-2 with TRBJ1-5, with TRBD1 matching 7 bases. CDR1 is SGHTA, CDR2 FQGNSA, per germline. The junction had 7 bases not matched to a gene; V was cut back by 5 bases and J by 6 bases. The CDR3 is made up of 14 amino acids. Here the CDR3 reads CASSPGQSFQPQHF. CDR3 DNA sequence: TGTGCCAGCAGCCCGGGACAGTCTTTTCAGCCCCAGCATTTT.

This clonotype was seen more than once but under ten times. This rearrangement joins TRBV20-1 to TRBJ1-2; no definite D call. The germline CDR1 and CDR2 sequences are DFQATT and SNEGSKA (reference sequence). The CDR3 totals 12 residues. V was trimmed by 5 bases and J by 8 bases, leaving 15 bases between them. The CDR3 loop reads CSAEDGPDGYTF. CDR3 in DNA: TGCAGTGCTGAGGACGGCCCGGACGGCTACACCTTC.